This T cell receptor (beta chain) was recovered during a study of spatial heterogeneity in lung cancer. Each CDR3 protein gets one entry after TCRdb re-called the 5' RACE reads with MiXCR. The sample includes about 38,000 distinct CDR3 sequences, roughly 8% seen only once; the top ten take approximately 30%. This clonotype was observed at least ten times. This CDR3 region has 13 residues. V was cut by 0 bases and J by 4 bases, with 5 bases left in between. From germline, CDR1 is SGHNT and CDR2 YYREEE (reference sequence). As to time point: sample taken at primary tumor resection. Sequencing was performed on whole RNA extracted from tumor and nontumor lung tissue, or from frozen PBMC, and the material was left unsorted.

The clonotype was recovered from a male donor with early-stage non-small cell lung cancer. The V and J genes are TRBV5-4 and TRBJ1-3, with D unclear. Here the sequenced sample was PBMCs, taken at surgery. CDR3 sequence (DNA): TGTGCCAGCAGCTTGGATCGAGGAAACACCATATATTTT. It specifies CASSLDRGNTIYF.